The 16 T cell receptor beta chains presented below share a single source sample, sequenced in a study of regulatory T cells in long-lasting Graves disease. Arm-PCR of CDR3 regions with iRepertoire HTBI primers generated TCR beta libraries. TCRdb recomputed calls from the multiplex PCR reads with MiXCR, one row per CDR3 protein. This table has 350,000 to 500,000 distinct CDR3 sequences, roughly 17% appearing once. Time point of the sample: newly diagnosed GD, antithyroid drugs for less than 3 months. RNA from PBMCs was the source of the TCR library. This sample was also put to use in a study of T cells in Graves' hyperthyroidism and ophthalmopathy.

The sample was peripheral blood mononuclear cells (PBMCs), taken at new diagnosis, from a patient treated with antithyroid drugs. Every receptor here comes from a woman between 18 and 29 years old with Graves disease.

The CDR3: CAWRRGNTLEAFF. Here the CDR3 DNA reads TGTGCCTGGAGGAGGGGGAATACACTTGAAGCTTTCTTT. This chain links TRBV30 with TRBJ1-1, with D possibly being TRBD1 (6 bases). The CDR3 runs to 13 residues. The germline V gene encodes CDR1 GTSNPN and CDR2 SVGIG (reference sequence). V was clipped by 3 bases and J by 7 bases, with 15 bases between them.

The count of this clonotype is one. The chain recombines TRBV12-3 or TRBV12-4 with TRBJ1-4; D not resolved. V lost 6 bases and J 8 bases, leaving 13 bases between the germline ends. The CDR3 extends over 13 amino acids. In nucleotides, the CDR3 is TGTGCCAGCAGCCCTAGGACGGGGGAAAAACTGTTTTTT. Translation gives CASSPRTGEKLFF.

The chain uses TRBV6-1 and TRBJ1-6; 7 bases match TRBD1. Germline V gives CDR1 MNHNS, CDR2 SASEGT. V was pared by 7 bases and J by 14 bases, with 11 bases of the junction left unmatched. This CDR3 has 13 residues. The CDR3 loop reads CASTRDRVSSLHF. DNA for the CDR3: TGTGCCAGCACTCGGGACAGAGTCTCGTCCCTCCACTTT.

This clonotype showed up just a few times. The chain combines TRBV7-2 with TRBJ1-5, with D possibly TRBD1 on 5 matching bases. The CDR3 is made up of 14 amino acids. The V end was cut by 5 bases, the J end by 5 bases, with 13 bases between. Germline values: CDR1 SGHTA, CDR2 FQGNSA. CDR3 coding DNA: TGTGCCAGCAGCCATATGGGAGGGGATCAGCCCCAGCATTTT. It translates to CASSHMGGDQPQHF.

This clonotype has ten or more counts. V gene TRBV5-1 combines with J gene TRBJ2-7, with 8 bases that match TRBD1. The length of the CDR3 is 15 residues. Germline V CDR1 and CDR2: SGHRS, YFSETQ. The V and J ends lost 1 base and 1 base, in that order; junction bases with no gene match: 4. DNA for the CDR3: TGCGCCAGCAGCTTGATTGGACAGGGATCCTACGAGCAGTACTTC. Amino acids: CASSLIGQGSYEQYF.

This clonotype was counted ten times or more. This chain's CDR3 is CASSLISGAGGTEAFF. CDR3 nucleotide sequence: TGCGCCAGCAGCTTGATTTCGGGGGCCGGGGGCACTGAAGCTTTCTTT. This chain joins TRBV5-1 and TRBJ1-1; possible D gene TRBD1, 6 bases. Trimming cost V 1 base and J 4 bases, with 17 bases left between them. Germline V CDR1 and CDR2: SGHRS, YFSETQ. The CDR3 is made up of 16 amino acids.

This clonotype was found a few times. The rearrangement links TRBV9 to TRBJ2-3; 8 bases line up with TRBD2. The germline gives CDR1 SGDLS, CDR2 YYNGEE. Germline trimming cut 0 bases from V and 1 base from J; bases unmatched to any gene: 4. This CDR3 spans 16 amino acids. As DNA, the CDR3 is TGTGCCAGCAGCGTAGTGGGGACTAGGGGCACAGATACGCAGTATTTT. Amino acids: CASSVVGTRGTDTQYF.

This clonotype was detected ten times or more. The CDR3 DNA follows: TGTGCCAGCAGCCCTATTAAGGGCGGGAACACTGAAGCTTTCTTT. Protein: CASSPIKGGNTEAFF. V usage is TRBV3-1 and J usage is TRBJ1-1; D is ambiguous. V dropped 4 bases and J dropped 1 base, with 13 bases sitting between them. The CDR3 consists of 15 residues. The V gene's germline CDR1 is LGHDT and CDR2 YNNKEL (reference sequence). The variable domain in full, with the rest retrieved from reference TRBV3-1 and TRBJ1-1, is DTAVSQTPKYLVTQMGNDKSIKCEQNLGHDTMYWYKQDSKKFLKIMFSYNNKELIINETVPNRFSPKSPDKAHLNLHINSLELGDSAVYFCASSPIKGGNTEAFFGQGTRLTVV.

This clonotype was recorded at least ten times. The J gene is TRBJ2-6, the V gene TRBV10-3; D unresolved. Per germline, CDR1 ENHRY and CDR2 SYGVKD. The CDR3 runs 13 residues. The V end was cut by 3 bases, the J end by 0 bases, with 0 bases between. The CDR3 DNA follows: TGTGCCATCAGTGACTCTGGGGCCAACGTCCTGACTTTC. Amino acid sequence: CAISDSGANVLTF.

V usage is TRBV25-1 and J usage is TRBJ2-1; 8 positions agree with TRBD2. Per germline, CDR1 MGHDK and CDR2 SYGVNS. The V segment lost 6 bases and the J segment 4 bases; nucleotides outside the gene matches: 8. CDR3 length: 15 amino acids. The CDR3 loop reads CASSGYGTRYNEQFF. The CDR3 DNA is TGTGCCAGCAGCGGGTATGGGACTAGATACAATGAGCAGTTCTTC.

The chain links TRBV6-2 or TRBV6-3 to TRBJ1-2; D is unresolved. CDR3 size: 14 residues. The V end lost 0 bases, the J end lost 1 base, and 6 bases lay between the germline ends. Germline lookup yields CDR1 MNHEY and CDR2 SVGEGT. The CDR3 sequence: CASSYSRINYGYTF. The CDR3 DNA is TGTGCCAGCAGTTACTCCCGGATTAACTATGGCTACACCTTC.

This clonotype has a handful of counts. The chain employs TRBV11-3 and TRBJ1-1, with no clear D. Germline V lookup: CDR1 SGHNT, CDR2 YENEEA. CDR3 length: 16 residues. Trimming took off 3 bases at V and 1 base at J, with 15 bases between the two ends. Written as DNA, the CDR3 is TGTGCCAGCAGCTTGTGGGATTGGAGAGGGAACACTGAAGCTTTCTTT. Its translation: CASSLWDWRGNTEAFF. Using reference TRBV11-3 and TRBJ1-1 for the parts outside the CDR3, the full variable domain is EAGVVQSPRYKIIEKKQPVAFWCNPISGHNTLYWYLQNLGQGPELLIRYENEEAVDDSQLPKDRFSAERLKGVDSTLKIQPAELGDSAVYLCASSLWDWRGNTEAFFGQGTRLTVV.

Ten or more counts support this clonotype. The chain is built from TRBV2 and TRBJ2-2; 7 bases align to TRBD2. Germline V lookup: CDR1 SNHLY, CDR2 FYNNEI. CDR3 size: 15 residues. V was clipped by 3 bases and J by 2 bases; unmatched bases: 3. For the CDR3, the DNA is TGTGCCAGCAGTGATCGCGGGAGCAACACCGGGGAGCTGTTTTTT. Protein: CASSDRGSNTGELFF. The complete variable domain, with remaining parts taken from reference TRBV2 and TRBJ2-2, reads EPEVTQTPSHQVTQMGQEVILRCVPISNHLYFYWYRQILGQKVEFLVSFYNNEISEKSEIFDDQFSVERPDGSNFTLKIRSTKLEDSAMYFCASSDRGSNTGELFFGEGSRLTVL.

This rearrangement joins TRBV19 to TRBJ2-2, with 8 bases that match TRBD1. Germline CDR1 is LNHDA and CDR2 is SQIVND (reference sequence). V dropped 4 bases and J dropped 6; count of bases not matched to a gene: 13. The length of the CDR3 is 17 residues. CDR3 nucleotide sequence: TGTGCCAGTAGTACCCTCGGACAGGGACGAATCCCCGGGGAGCTGTTTTTT. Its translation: CASSTLGQGRIPGELFF.

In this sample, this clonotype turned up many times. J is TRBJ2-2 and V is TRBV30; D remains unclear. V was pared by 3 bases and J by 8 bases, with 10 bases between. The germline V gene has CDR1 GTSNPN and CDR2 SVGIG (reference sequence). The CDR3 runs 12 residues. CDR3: CAWSQLAGELFF. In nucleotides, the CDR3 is TGTGCCTGGAGCCAATTGGCGGGGGAGCTGTTTTTT.

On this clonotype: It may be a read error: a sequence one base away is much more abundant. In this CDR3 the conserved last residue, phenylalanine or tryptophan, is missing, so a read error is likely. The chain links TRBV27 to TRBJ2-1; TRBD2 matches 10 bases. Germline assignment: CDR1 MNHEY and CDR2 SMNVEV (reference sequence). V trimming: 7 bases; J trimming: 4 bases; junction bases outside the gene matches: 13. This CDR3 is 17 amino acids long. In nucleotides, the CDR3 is TGTGCCAGCACCCCCTCTCCTAGCGGGAGTTGGTACAATGAGCAGTTCTCC. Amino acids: CASTPSPSGSWYNEQFS.